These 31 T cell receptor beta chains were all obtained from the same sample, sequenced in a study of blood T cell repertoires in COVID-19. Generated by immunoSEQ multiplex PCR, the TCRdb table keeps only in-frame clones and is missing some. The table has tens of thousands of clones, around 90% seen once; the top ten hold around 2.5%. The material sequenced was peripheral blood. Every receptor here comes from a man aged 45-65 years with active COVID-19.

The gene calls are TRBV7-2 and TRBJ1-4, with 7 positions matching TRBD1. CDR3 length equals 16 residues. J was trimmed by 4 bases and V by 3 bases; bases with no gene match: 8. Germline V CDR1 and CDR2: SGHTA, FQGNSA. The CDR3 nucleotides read TGTGCCAGCAGCTTCCCCCCGGGACAGCATAATGAAAAACTGTTTTTT. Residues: CASSFPPGQHNEKLFF.

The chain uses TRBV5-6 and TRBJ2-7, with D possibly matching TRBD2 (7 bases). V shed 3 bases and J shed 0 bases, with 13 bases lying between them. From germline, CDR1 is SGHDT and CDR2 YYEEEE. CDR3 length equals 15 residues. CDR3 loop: CASSWGGRSSYEQYF. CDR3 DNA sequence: TGTGCCAGCAGCTGGGGGGGCCGTAGCTCCTACGAGCAGTACTTC.

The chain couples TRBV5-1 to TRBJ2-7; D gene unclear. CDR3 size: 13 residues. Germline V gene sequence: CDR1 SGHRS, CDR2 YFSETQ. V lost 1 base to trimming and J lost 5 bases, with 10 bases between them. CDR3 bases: TGCGCCAGCAGCTTGTTATCGGTTGACGAGCAGTACTTC. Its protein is CASSLLSVDEQYF.

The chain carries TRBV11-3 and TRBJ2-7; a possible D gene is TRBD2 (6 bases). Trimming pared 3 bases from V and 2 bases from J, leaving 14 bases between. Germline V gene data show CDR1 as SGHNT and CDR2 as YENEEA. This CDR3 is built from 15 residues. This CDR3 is CASSFRAGYPYEQYF. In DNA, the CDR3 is TGTGCCAGCAGCTTTAGAGCGGGCTACCCCTACGAGCAGTACTTC.

This CDR3 reads CAWSDRGLTDTQYF. The CDR3 nucleotides are TGTGCCTGGTCCGACAGGGGATTGACAGATACGCAGTATTTT. The chain uses TRBV30 and TRBJ2-3; 8 bases agree with TRBD1. The CDR3 covers 14 residues. Germline CDR1 reads GTSNPN; CDR2 reads SVGIG (reference sequence). The junction had 7 bases not matched to a gene; V was cut back by 5 bases and J by 3 bases. The full variable domain, rest sourced from reference TRBV30 and TRBJ2-3, is SQTIHQWPATLVQPVGSPLSLECTVEGTSNPNLYWYRQAAGRGLQLLFYSVGIGQISSEVPQNLSASRPQDRQFILSSKKLLLSDSGFYLCAWSDRGLTDTQYFGPGTRLTVL.

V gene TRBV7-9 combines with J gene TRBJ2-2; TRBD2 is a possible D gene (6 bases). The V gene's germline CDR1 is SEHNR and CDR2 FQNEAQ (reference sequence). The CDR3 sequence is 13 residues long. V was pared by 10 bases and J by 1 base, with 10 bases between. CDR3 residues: CATTRRNTGELFF. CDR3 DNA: TGTGCCACGACTAGGCGGAACACCGGGGAGCTGTTTTTT.

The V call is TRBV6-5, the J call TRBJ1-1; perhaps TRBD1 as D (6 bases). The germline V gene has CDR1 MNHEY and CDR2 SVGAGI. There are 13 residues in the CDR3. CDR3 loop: CATKGQLNTEAFF. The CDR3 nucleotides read TGTGCTACCAAAGGACAGCTGAACACTGAAGCTTTCTTT.

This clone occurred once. As DNA, the CDR3 is TGTGCCAGCAGTCCGGCAGGGACGGGGGTCACCATATATTTT. Its translation is CASSPAGTGVTIYF. V usage is TRBV28 and J usage is TRBJ1-3; possibly TRBD1 for D (5 bases). The CDR3 extends over 14 amino acids. The V gene's germline CDR1 is MDHEN and CDR2 SYDVKM. V was clipped by 5 bases and J by 9 bases, with 17 bases between them.

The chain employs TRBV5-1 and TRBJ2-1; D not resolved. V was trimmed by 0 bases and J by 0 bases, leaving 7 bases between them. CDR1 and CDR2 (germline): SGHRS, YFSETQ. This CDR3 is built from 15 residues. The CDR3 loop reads CASSLGASSYNEQFF. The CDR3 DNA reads TGCGCCAGCAGCTTGGGTGCTAGCTCCTACAATGAGCAGTTCTTC.

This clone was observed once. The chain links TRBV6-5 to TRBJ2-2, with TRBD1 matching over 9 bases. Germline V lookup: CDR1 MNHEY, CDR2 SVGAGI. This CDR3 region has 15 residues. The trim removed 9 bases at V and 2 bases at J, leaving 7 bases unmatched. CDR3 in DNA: TGTGCCAGTTACCGGGACAGGGCTAACACCGGGGAGCTGTTTTTT. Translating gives CASYRDRANTGELFF.

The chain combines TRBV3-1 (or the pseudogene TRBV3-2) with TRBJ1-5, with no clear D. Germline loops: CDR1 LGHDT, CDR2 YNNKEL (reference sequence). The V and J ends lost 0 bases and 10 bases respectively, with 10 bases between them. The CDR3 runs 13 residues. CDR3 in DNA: TGTGCCAGCAGCCAAGATGGGAGTTTTCCCCAGCATTTT. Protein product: CASSQDGSFPQHF.

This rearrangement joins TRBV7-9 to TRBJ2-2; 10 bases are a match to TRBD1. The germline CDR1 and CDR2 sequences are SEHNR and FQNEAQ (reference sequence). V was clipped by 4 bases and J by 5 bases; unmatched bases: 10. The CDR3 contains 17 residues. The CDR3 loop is CASSSTRQGAFTGELFF. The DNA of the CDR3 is TGTGCCAGCAGCTCCACTCGACAGGGGGCTTTTACCGGGGAGCTGTTTTTT. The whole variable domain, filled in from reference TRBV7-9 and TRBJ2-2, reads DTGVSQNPRHKITKRGQNVTFRCDPISEHNRLYWYRQTLGQGPEFLTYFQNEAQLEKSRLLSDRFSAERPKGSFSTLEIQRTEQGDSAMYLCASSSTRQGAFTGELFFGEGSRLTVL.

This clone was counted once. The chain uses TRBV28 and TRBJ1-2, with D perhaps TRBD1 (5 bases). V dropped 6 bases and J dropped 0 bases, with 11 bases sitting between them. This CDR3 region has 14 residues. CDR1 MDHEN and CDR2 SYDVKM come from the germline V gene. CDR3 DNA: TGTGCCAGCAGGATACTGACAGCTAACTATGGCTACACCTTC. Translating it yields CASRILTANYGYTF.

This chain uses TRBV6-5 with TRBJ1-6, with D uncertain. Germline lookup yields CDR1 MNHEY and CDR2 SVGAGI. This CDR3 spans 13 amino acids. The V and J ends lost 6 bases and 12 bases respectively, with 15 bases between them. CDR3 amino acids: CASRTPRIGPLHF. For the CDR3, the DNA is TGTGCCAGCAGGACGCCGCGGATCGGACCCCTCCACTTT.

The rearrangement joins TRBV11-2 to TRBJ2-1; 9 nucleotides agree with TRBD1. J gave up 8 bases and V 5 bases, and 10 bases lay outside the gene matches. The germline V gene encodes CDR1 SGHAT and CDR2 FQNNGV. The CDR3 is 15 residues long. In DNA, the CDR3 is TGTGCCAGCAGCCCACTTGGACAGGGGTGGGATGAGCAGTTCTTC. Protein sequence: CASSPLGQGWDEQFF. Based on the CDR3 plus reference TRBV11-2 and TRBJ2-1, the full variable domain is EAGVAQSPRYKIIEKRQSVAFWCNPISGHATLYWYQQILGQGPKLLIQFQNNGVVDDSQLPKDRFSAERLKGVDSTLKIQPAKLEDSAVYLCASSPLGQGWDEQFFGPGTRLTVL.

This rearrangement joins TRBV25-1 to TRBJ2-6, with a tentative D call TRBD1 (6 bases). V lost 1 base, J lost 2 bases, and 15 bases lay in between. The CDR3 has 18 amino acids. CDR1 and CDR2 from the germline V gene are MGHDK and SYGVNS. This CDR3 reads CASSESQGSRTGANVLTF. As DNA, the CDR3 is TGTGCCAGCAGTGAATCACAGGGTAGCAGGACTGGGGCCAACGTCCTGACTTTC.

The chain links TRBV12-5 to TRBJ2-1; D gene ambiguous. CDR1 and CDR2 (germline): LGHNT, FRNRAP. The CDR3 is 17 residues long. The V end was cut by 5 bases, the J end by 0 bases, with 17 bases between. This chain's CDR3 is CASGPRSARSSYNEQFF. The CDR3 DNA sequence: TGTGCTAGTGGTCCTAGGAGTGCGAGGAGCTCCTACAATGAGCAGTTCTTC. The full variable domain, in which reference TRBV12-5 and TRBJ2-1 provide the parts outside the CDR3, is DARVTQTPRHKVTEMGQEVTMRCQPILGHNTVFWYRQTMMQGLELLAYFRNRAPLDDSGMPKDRFSAEMPDATLATLKIQPSEPRDSAVYFCASGPRSARSSYNEQFFGPGTRLTVL.

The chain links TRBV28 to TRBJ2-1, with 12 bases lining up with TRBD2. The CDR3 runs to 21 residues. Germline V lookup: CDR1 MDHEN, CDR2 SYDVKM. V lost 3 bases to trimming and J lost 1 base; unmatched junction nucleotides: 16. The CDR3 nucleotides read TGTGCCAGCAGTTTGATAAGGTCGACTAGCGGGAGAGCCGGATCCTACAATGAGCAGTTCTTC. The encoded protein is CASSLIRSTSGRAGSYNEQFF.

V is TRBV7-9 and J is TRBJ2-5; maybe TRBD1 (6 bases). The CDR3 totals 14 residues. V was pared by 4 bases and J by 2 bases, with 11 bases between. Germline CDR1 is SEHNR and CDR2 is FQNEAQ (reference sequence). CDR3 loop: CASSSDRQQETQYF. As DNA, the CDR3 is TGTGCCAGCAGCTCGGACAGACAACAAGAGACCCAGTACTTC.

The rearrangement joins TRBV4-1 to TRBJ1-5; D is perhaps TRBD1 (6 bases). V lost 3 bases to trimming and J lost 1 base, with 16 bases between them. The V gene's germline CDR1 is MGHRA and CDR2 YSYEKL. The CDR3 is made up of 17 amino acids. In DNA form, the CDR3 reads TGCGCCAGCAGCCAGGGTTTCCGGACAGAGAGCAATCAGCCCCAGCATTTT. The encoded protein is CASSQGFRTESNQPQHF.

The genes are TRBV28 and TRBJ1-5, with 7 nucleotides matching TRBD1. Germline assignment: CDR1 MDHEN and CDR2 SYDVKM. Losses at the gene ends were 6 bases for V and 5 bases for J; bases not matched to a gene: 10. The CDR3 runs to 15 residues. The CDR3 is CASSLLDRVDQPQHF. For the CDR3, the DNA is TGTGCCAGCAGCCTCCTCGACAGGGTGGATCAGCCCCAGCATTTT.

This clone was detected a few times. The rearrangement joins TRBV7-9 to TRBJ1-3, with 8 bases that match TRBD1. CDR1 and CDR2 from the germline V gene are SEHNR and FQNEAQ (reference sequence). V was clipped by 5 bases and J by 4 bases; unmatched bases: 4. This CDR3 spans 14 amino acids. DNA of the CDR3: TGTGCCAGCAGCGAACGGACAGGGGGAAACACCATATATTTT. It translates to CASSERTGGNTIYF. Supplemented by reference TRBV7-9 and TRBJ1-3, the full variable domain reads DTGVSQNPRHKITKRGQNVTFRCDPISEHNRLYWYRQTLGQGPEFLTYFQNEAQLEKSRLLSDRFSAERPKGSFSTLEIQRTEQGDSAMYLCASSERTGGNTIYFGEGSWLTVV.

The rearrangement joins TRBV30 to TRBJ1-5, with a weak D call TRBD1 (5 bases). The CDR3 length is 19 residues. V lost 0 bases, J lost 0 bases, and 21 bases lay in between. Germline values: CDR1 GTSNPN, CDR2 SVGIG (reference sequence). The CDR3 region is CAWSVNQGVGFYSNQPQHF. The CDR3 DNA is TGTGCCTGGAGTGTAAATCAAGGGGTCGGTTTCTATAGCAATCAGCCCCAGCATTTT. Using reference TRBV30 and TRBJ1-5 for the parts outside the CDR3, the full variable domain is SQTIHQWPATLVQPVGSPLSLECTVEGTSNPNLYWYRQAAGRGLQLLFYSVGIGQISSEVPQNLSASRPQDRQFILSSKKLLLSDSGFYLCAWSVNQGVGFYSNQPQHFGDGTRLSIL.

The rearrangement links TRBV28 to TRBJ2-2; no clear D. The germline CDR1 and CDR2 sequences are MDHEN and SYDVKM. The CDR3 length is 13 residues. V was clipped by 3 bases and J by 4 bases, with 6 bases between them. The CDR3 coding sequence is TGTGCCAGCAGTTTGTCGTCCACCGGGGAGCTGTTTTTT. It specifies CASSLSSTGELFF.

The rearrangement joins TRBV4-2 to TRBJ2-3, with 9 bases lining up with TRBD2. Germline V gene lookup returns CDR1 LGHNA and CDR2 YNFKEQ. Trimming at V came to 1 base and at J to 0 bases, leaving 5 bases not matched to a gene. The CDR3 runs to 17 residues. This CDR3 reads CASSQGLAGVSTDTQYF. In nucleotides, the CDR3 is TGTGCCAGCAGCCAAGGGTTAGCGGGAGTTAGCACAGATACGCAGTATTTT.

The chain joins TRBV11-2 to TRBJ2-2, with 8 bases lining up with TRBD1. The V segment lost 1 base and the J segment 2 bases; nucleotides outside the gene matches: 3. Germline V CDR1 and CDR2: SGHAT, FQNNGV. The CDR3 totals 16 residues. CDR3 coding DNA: TGTGCCAGCAGCTTAGGGCAGGGGGCCAACACCGGGGAGCTGTTTTTT. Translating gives CASSLGQGANTGELFF.

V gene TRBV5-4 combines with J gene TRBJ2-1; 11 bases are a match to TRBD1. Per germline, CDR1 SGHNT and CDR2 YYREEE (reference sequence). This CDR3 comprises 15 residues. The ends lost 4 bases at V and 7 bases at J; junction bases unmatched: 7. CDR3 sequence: CASSIGQGAWNEQFF. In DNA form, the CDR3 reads TGTGCCAGCAGCATAGGACAGGGGGCTTGGAATGAGCAGTTCTTC.

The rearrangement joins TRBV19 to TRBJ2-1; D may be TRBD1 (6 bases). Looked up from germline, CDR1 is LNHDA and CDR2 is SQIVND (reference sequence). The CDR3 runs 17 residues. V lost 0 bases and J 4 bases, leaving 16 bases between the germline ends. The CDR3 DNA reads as TGTGCCAGTAGTATAGATTCCGGACAGCTAGGTTACAATGAGCAGTTCTTC. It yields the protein CASSIDSGQLGYNEQFF.

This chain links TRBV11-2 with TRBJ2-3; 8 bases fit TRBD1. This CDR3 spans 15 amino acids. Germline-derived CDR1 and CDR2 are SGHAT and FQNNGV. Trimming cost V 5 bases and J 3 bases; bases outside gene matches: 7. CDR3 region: CASSSRGLGTDTQYF. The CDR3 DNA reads TGTGCCAGCAGCAGCAGGGGGCTCGGTACAGATACGCAGTATTTT.

The CDR3 DNA is TGTGCCAGCAACCTACTGGACAGGGGCGCCTACAATGAGCAGTTCTTC. This translates into CASNLLDRGAYNEQFF. The chain is built from TRBV5-6 and TRBJ2-1; 9 positions match TRBD1. V shed 6 bases, J shed 2 bases, and the junction held 9 bases outside the gene matches. CDR3 length: 16 amino acids. CDR1 and CDR2 from the germline V gene are SGHDT and YYEEEE.

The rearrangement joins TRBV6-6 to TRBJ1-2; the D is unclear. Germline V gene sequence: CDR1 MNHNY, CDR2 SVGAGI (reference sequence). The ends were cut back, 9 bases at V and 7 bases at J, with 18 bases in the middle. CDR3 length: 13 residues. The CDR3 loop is CASREDRLVGYTF. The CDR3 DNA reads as TGTGCCAGTCGTGAGGATAGGCTGGTTGGCTACACCTTC.